This TCR beta chain was retrieved from a study of cytomegalovirus exposure and HLA in healthy donors. Healthy bone marrow donors formed the donor group. The germline CDR1 and CDR2 sequences are DFQATT and SNEGSKA (reference sequence). V shed 6 bases and J shed 5 bases, with 8 bases lying between them. The CDR3 is 10 amino acids. The primer mix had 60 Vbeta and 13 Jbeta primers. The method was immunoSEQ multiplex PCR; TCRdb's version includes in-frame clones alone and lacks a portion of them. Seen here are some 120,000 clones, more than 80% observed once, and the top ten hold roughly 6.7%. Study-level findings and limits: In a later analysis, a genetic analysis reported fewer productive-TCR N-insertions in an Asian-associated ancestry cluster than the cohort average. An analysis done earlier found most TCR beta V segments productive about 90% or about 30% of the time.

Turning to this clone: The antigen is unknown.

This receptor was obtained from a woman between 25 and 40 years old in good health and CMV-seropositive. What was sequenced was PBMCs. This chain joins TRBV20-1 and TRBJ2-7; no clear D gene. CDR3 sequence reads: CSADFDEQYF. The DNA of the CDR3 is TGCAGTGCCGACTTCGACGAGCAGTACTTC.